Listed below are T cell receptor beta chains from one sample, sequenced in a study of neurological immune-mediated disorders. In TCRdb, the 5' RACE reads were re-called with MiXCR into one record per CDR3 protein. The sample shows about 9,200 distinct CDR3 sequences, around 21% of them seen only once. Sample: CD8+ T cells from blood. The receptors here all came from a woman aged 60 to 75 with HTLV-1-associated myelopathy (HAM/TSP). The CDR3 runs from the conserved cysteine through the conserved F or W. D genes are given only for firm matches. Clone sizes are given selectively: once, few, many, or a class where the clone is expanded.

v_call	clone_size	d_call	j_call	cdr3_aa	cdr3_nt
TRBV6-1	NA	TRBD1	TRBJ2-2	CASSATTGIGDRFF	TGTGCCAGCAGTGCAACGACAGGGATCGGTGATCGGTTTTTT
TRBV4-2	NA	TRBD1	TRBJ2-7	CASSQDRRWDREHEHYF	TGTGCCAGCAGCCAAGATCGGCGGTGGGACAGGGAGCACGAGCACTACTTC
TRBV15	NA	TRBD2	TRBJ2-6	CATGRGGLSGANVLTF	TGTGCCACCGGGAGGGGAGGGCTCTCTGGGGCAAACGTCCTGACTTTC
TRBV15	few	TRBD2	TRBJ2-1	CATSSVLAGGGVHYNEQFF	TGTGCCACCAGCAGTGTACTAGCGGGGGGGGGCGTCCACTACAATGAGCAGTTCTTC
TRBV4-1	NA	NA	TRBJ1-5	CASSQGGQPQHF	TGCGCCAGCAGCCAAGGAGGTCAGCCCCAGCATTTT
TRBV5-1	many	NA	TRBJ2-1	CASSLGNEQFF	TGCGCCAGCAGCTTGGGCAATGAGCAGTTCTTC
TRBV27	medium-sized	NA	TRBJ1-2	CASSLSKGGGYTF	TGTGCCAGCAGTTTATCGAAAGGTGGCGGCTACACCTTC
TRBV20-1	many	NA	TRBJ1-1	CSAKARGSEAFF	TGCAGTGCTAAGGCCCGGGGATCTGAAGCTTTCTTT
TRBV20-1	NA	TRBD1	TRBJ2-1	CSARATDRANEQFF	TGCAGTGCTAGAGCCACCGACAGGGCCAATGAGCAGTTCTTC
TRBV29-1	many	TRBD2	TRBJ2-2	CSVETMLAGEITGELFF	TGCAGCGTTGAAACGATGCTAGCGGGGGAGATCACCGGGGAGCTGTTTTTT
TRBV5-1	many	NA	TRBJ2-7	CASSFRSGEFYEQYF	TGCGCCAGCAGCTTCAGATCCGGGGAGTTCTACGAGCAGTACTTC
TRBV6-1	NA	TRBD2	TRBJ2-7	CASSEEASGAYEQYF	TGTGCCAGCAGTGAAGAAGCTAGCGGGGCCTACGAGCAGTACTTC
TRBV20-1	many	NA	TRBJ2-6	CSARDGQVSGANVLTF	TGCAGTGCTAGAGATGGGCAGGTCTCTGGGGCCAACGTCCTGACTTTC
TRBV14	many	TRBD1	TRBJ2-7	CASSQVTGAYEQYF	TGTGCCAGCAGCCAAGTCACAGGGGCCTACGAGCAGTACTTC
TRBV6-5	NA	NA	TRBJ2-1	CASSFGQGAWNERFF	NA
TRBV7-6	many	TRBD1	TRBJ1-1	CASSEWDSKREAFF	TGTGCCAGCAGCGAGTGGGACAGCAAACGTGAAGCTTTCTTT
TRBV11-1	many	NA	TRBJ2-5	CASSLVRYPQETQYF	TGTGCCAGCAGCCTGGTCCGCTACCCTCAAGAGACCCAGTACTTC
TRBV11-2	many	NA	TRBJ2-7	CASSLGRQTTSYEQYF	TGTGCCAGCAGCTTAGGTAGACAGACAACGTCCTACGAGCAGTACTTC
TRBV20-1	many	TRBD1	TRBJ2-2	CSARTGTGGTGELFF	TGCAGTGCTAGAACCGGGACAGGGGGCACCGGGGAGCTGTTTTTT
TRBV20-1	NA	NA	TRBJ2-1	CSAETGTDYNEQFF	TGCAGTGCCGAAACCGGGACGGACTACAATGAGCAGTTCTTC
TRBV5-8	many	TRBD1	TRBJ1-1	CASSLAGTANTEAFF	TGTGCCAGCAGCTTGGCTGGGACAGCGAACACTGAAGCTTTCTTT
TRBV25-1	many	NA	TRBJ1-1	CASSPGVEAFF	TGTGCCAGCAGCCCCGGGGTAGAAGCTTTCTTT
TRBV28	NA	NA	TRBJ2-1	CASSLDMDEQFF	TGTGCCAGCAGTTTGGATATGGATGAGCAGTTCTTC
TRBV20-1	many	NA	TRBJ2-7	CSARGGGRGYEQYF	TGCAGTGCTAGAGGTGGGGGACGAGGGTACGAGCAGTACTTC